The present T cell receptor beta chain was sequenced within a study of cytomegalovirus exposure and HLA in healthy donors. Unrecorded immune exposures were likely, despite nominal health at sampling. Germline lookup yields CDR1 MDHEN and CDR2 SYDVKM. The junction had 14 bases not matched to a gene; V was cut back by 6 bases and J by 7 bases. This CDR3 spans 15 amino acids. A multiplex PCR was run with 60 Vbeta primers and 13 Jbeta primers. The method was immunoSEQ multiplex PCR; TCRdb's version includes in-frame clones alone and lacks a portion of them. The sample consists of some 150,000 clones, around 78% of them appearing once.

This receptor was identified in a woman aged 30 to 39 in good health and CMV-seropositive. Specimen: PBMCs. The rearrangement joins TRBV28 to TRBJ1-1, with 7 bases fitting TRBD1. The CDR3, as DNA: TGTGCCAGCAGAGGAGAAAAGACAGGGTCCCTTGAAGCTTTCTTT. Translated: CASRGEKTGSLEAFF.